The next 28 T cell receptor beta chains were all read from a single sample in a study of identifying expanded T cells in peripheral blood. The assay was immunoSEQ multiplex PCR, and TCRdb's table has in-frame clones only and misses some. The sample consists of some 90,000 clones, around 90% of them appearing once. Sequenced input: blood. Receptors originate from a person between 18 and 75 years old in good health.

CDR3 region: CASSLSVGTEAFF. The CDR3 nucleotides are TGTGCCAGCAGTTTATCGGTGGGCACTGAAGCTTTCTTT. J is TRBJ1-1 and V is TRBV27; D gene unclear. The CDR3 extends over 13 amino acids. Germline assignment: CDR1 MNHEY and CDR2 SMNVEV (reference sequence). V was shortened by 0 bases and J by 4 bases, with 6 bases between the two germline ends.

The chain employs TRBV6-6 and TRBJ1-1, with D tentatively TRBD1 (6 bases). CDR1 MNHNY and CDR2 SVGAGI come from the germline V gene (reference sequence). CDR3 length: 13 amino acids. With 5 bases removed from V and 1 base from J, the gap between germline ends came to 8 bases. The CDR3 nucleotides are TGTGCCAGCAGTCAACAGGGGAACACTGAAGCTTTCTTT. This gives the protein CASSQQGNTEAFF.

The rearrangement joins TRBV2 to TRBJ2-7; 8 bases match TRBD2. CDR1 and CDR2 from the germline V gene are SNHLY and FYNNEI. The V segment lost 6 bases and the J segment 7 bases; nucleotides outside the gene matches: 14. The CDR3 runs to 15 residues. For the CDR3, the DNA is TGTGCCAGCAGCGGGGTCCTAGCCCGGGAGGGAGAGCAGTACTTC. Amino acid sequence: CASSGVLAREGEQYF.

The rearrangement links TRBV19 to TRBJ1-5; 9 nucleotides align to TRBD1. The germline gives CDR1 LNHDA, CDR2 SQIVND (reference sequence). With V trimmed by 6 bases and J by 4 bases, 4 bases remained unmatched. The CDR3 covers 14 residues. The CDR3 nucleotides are TGTGCCAGTAGCCTTGACAGGGGGAATCAGCCCCAGCATTTT. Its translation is CASSLDRGNQPQHF.

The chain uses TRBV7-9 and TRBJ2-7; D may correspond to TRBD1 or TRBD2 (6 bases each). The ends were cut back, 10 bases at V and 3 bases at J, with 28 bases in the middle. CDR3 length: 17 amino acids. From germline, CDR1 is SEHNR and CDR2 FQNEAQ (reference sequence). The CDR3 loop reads CATTPKGGRGSLYEQYF. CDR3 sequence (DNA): TGTGCCACGACGCCAAAGGGGGGTAGGGGATCCCTCTACGAGCAGTACTTC.

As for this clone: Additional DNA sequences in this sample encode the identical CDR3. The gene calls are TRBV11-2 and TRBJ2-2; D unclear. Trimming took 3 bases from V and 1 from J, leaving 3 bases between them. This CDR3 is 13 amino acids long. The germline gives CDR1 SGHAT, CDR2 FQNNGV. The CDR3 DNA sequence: TGTGCCAGCAGCTTCGGGAACACCGGGGAGCTGTTTTTT. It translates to CASSFGNTGELFF.

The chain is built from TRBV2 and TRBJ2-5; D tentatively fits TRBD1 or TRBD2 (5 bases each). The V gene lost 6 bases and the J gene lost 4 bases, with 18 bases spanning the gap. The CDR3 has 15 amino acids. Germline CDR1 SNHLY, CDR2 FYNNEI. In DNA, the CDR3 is TGTGCCAGCAGGAGGGAATCCGGGGCGTCAGAGACCCAGTACTTC. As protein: CASRRESGASETQYF.

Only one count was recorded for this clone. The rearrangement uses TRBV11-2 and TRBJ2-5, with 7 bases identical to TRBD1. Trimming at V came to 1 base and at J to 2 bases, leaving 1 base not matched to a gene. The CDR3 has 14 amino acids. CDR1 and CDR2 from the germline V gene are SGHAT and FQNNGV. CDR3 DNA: TGTGCCAGCAGCTTAGTACAGGGGCAAGAGACCCAGTACTTC. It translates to CASSLVQGQETQYF.

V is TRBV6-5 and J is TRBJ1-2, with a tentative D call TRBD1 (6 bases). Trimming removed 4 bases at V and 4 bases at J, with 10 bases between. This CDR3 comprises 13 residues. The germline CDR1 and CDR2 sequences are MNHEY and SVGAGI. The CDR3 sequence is CASSSGQPYGYTF. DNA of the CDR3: TGTGCCAGCAGTTCAGGACAGCCCTATGGCTACACCTTC.

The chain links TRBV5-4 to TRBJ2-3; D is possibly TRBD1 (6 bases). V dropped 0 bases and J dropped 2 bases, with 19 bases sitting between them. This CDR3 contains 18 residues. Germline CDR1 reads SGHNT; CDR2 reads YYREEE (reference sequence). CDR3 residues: CASSLAGAVVIPTDTQYF. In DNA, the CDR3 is TGTGCCAGCAGCTTGGCAGGGGCAGTAGTCATACCCACAGATACGCAGTATTTT.

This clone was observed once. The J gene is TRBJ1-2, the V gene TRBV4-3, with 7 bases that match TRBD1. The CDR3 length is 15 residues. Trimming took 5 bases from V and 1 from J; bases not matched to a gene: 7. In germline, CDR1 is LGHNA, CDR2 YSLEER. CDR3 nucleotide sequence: TGCGCCAGCAGCGTTAGGGACAGTATTAACTATGGCTACACCTTC. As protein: CASSVRDSINYGYTF.

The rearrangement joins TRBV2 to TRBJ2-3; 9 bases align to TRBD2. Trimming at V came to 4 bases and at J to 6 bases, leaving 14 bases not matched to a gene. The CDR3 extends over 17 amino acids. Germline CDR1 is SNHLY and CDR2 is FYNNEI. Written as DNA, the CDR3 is TGTGCCAGCAGTGTACCGAGCGGGGGGATCAGTGTGGATACGCAGTATTTT. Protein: CASSVPSGGISVDTQYF.

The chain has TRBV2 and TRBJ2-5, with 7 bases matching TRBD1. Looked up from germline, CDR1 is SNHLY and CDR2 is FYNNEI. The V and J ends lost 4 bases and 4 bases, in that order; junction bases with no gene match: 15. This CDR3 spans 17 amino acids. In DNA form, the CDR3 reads TGTGCCAGCAGTGTGAGGAGCAGGGGGATGGTCGGAGAGACCCAGTACTTC. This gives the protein CASSVRSRGMVGETQYF.

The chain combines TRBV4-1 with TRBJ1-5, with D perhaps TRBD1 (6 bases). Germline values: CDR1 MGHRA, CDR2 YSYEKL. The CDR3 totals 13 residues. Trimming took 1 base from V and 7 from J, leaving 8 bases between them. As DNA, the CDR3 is TGCGCCAGCAGCCAAGGTAGGGGGCAGCCCCAGCATTTT. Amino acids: CASSQGRGQPQHF.

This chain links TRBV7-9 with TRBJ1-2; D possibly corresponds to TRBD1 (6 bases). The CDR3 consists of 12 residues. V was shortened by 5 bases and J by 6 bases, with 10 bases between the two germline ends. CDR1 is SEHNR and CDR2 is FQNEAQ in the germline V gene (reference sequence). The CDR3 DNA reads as TGTGCCAGCAGCGAAGGGGGAGATGGCTACACCTTC. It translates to CASSEGGDGYTF.

CDR3 in DNA: TGTGCCACCAGCAGAGTTCACATCACCGGGGAGCTGTTTTTT. Translating gives CATSRVHITGELFF. V gene TRBV15 combines with J gene TRBJ2-2; no clear D gene. The V end was cut by 1 base, the J end by 4 bases, with 7 bases between. This CDR3 region has 14 residues. Germline CDR1 is LNHNV and CDR2 is YYDKDF (reference sequence).

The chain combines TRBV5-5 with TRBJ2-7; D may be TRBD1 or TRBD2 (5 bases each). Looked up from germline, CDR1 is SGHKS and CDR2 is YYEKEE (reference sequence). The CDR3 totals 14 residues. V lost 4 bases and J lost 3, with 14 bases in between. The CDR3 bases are TGTGCCAGCAGCATCGCCGGGACGAACTACGAGCAGTACTTC. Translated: CASSIAGTNYEQYF.

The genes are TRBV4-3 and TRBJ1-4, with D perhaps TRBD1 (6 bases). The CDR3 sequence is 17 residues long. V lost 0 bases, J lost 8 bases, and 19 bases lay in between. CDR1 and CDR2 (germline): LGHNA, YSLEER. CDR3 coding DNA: TGCGCCAGCAGCCAAGATGGGACAACCAGGGTACGGGAAAAACTGTTTTTT. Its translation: CASSQDGTTRVREKLFF.

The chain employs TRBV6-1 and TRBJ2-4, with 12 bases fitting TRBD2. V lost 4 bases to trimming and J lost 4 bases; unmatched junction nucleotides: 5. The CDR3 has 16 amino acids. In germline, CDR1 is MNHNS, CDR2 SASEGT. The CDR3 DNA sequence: TGTGCCAGCAGTGCCACTAGCGGGGGGTCGAAAAACATTCAGTACTTC. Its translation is CASSATSGGSKNIQYF.

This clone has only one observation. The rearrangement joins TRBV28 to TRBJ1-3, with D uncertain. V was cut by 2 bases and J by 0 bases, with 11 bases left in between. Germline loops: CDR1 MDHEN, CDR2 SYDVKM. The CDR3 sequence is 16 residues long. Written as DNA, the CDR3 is TGTGCCAGCAGTTTAGAGGGTACGATCTCTGGAAACACCATATATTTT. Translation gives CASSLEGTISGNTIYF.

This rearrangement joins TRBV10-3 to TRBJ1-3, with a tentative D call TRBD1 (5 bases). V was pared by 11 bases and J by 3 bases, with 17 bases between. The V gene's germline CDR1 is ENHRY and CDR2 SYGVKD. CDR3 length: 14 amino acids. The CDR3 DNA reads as TGTGCCTTCTCTCCAGGGACTAGTGGAAACACCATATATTTT. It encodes CAFSPGTSGNTIYF.

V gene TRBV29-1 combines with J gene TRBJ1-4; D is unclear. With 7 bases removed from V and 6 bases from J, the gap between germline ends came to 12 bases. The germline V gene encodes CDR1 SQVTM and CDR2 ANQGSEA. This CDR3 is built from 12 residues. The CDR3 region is CSALGSYEKLFF. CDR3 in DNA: TGCAGCGCACTTGGGTCCTATGAAAAACTGTTTTTT.

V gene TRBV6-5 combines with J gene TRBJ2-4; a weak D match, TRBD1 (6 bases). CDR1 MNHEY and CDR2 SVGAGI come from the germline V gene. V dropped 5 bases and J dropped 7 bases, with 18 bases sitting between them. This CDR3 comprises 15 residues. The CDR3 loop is CASSQRTDPRNIQYF. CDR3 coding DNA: TGTGCCAGCAGTCAACGGACAGACCCAAGGAACATTCAGTACTTC.

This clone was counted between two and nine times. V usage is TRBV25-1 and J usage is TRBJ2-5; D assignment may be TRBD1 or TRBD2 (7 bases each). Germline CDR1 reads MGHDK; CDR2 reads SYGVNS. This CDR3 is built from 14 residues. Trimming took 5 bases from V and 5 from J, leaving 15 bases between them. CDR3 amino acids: CASSHRQGGETQYF. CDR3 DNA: TGTGCCAGCAGTCATAGACAGGGAGGGGAGACCCAGTACTTC.

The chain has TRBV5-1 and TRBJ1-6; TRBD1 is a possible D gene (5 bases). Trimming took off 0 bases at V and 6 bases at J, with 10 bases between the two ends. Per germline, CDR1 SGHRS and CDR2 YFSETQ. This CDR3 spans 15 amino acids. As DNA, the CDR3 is TGCGCCAGCAGCTTGGCTCGACAGCCTAATTCACCCCTCCACTTT. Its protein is CASSLARQPNSPLHF.

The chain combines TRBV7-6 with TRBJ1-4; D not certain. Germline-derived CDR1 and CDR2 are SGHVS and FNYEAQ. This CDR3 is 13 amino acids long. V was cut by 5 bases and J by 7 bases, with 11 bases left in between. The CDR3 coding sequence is TGTGCCAGCAGCCCCCGATCAACTGAAAAACTGTTTTTT. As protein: CASSPRSTEKLFF.

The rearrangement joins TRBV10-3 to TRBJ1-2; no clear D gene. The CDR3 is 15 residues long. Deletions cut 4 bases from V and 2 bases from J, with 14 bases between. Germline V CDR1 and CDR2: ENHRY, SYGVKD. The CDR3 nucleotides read TGTGCCATCAGTGCTTCCGGGAAGGGCAACTATGGCTACACCTTC. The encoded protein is CAISASGKGNYGYTF.

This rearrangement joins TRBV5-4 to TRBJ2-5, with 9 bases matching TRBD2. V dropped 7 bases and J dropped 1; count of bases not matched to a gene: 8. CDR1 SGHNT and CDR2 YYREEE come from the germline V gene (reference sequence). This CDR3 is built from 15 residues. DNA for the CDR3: TGTGCCAGCCGTAGGGGGCGGGGGGGCCAAGAGACCCAGTACTTC. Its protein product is CASRRGRGGQETQYF.